The 22 T cell receptor beta chains presented below share a single source sample, sequenced in a study of cytomegalovirus exposure and HLA in healthy donors. PCR amplification relied on 60 Vbeta primers (plus 13 Jbeta primers). The repertoire was sequenced with immunoSEQ multiplex PCR; TCRdb's copy has only in-frame clones and lacks some. The sample has about 180,000 clones; 75% to 90% are singletons. The sequenced sample consisted of PBMCs. The receptor set was obtained from a boy aged 2 to 10 in good health and CMV-seronegative.

The J gene is TRBJ1-5, the V gene TRBV19, with D hard to call. The V and J ends lost 3 bases and 5 bases respectively, with 8 bases between them. Germline V lookup: CDR1 LNHDA, CDR2 SQIVND (reference sequence). The CDR3 has 13 amino acids. The CDR3 nucleotides are TGTGCCAGTAGTATTTACGGTTATCAGCCCCAGCATTTT. Translation gives CASSIYGYQPQHF.

The chain has TRBV29-1 and TRBJ1-5; D is possibly TRBD1 (5 bases). The CDR3 runs to 16 residues. V gave up 6 bases and J gave up 0 bases, with 18 bases separating them. Germline V gene sequence: CDR1 SQVTM, CDR2 ANQGSEA. For the CDR3, the DNA is TGCAGCGTCCTCAGCCCCAACAGGACTAGCAATCAGCCCCAGCATTTT. Translated: CSVLSPNRTSNQPQHF.

The gene calls are TRBV5-1 and TRBJ1-1; 10 nucleotides align to TRBD1. CDR1 is SGHRS, CDR2 YFSETQ, per germline. After removal of 4 bases from V and 1 base from J, the junction contained 10 bases not matched to a gene. The CDR3 totals 17 residues. CDR3 region: CASSPETGGLGNTEAFF. The CDR3, as DNA: TGCGCCAGCAGCCCCGAGACAGGGGGCCTAGGGAACACTGAAGCTTTCTTT.

The J gene is TRBJ2-5, the V gene TRBV28, with a weak D call TRBD2 (6 bases). The CDR3 is 17 residues long. Trimming stripped 3 bases from V and 2 bases from J, with 19 bases between. Germline V gene data show CDR1 as MDHEN and CDR2 as SYDVKM. DNA of the CDR3: TGTGCCAGCAGTTTTGGGGGTGGGAGGATCGTACAAGAGACCCAGTACTTC. Translated: CASSFGGGRIVQETQYF.

J is TRBJ1-5 and V is TRBV29-1; D not certain. Trimming removed 1 base from V and 4 bases from J, with 5 bases in between. Germline V gives CDR1 SQVTM, CDR2 ANQGSEA. The CDR3 contains 12 residues. The CDR3 loop reads CSVEGPNQPQHF. The CDR3 DNA follows: TGCAGCGTTGAAGGGCCTAATCAGCCCCAGCATTTT.

The chain links TRBV19 to TRBJ1-2, with D hard to call. Germline assignment: CDR1 LNHDA and CDR2 SQIVND (reference sequence). Trimming shortened V by 5 bases and J by 3 bases, and 7 bases separated the two germline ends. The CDR3 consists of 12 residues. As DNA, the CDR3 is TGTGCCAGTAGTGACACGTACTATGGCTACACCTTC. This encodes CASSDTYYGYTF.

DNA of the CDR3: TGTGCCAGCAGTGCCTCTACTGCGGTGTGGAGAACAGATACGCAGTATTTT. Translating it yields CASSASTAVWRTDTQYF. The chain is built from TRBV6-4 and TRBJ2-3; D remains unclear. V shed 4 bases and J shed 3 bases, with 20 bases lying between them. CDR1 and CDR2 from the germline V gene are MRHNA and SNTAGT. The CDR3 is 17 residues long.

This clone was observed a single time. V usage is TRBV12-5 and J usage is TRBJ2-2; no reliable D call. There are 13 residues in the CDR3. The V end lost 11 bases, the J end lost 6 bases, and 16 bases lay between the germline ends. Germline V CDR1 and CDR2: LGHNT, FRNRAP. CDR3 coding DNA: TGTGCTTCTAGTTTTGATTACGCCGGGGAGCTGTTTTTT. Protein: CASSFDYAGELFF.

This chain connects TRBV11-2 to TRBJ2-7, with TRBD2 as a possible D gene (6 bases). Germline CDR1 SGHAT, CDR2 FQNNGV. The CDR3 spans 16 residues. V lost 3 bases and J lost 0, with 15 bases in between. CDR3 sequence: CASSFIRGLNSYEQYF. In DNA, the CDR3 is TGTGCCAGCAGCTTTATACGGGGGTTAAACTCCTACGAGCAGTACTTC.

The chain carries TRBV7-9 and TRBJ2-6; 7 nucleotides line up with TRBD2. The CDR3 consists of 16 residues. After removal of 3 bases from V and 4 bases from J, the junction contained 6 bases not matched to a gene. CDR1 and CDR2 from the germline V gene are SEHNR and FQNEAQ (reference sequence). Here the CDR3 DNA reads TGTGCCAGCAGCTTCCCGGGGGGTACCGGGGCCAACGTCCTGACTTTC. Its translation: CASSFPGGTGANVLTF.

This clone showed up just a few times. The chain combines TRBV11-2 with TRBJ1-1; TRBD1 is a possible D gene (6 bases). The V end lost 7 bases, the J end lost 4 bases, and 19 bases lay between the germline ends. The V gene's germline CDR1 is SGHAT and CDR2 FQNNGV. The CDR3 is 15 residues long. The CDR3 region is CASTPGVGMSTEAFF. CDR3 nucleotides: TGTGCCAGCACCCCAGGGGTGGGGATGTCCACTGAAGCTTTCTTT.

J is TRBJ1-2 and V is TRBV9; no clear D gene. The CDR3 has 11 residues. The V gene lost 4 bases and the J gene lost 8 bases, with 9 bases spanning the gap. Germline assignment: CDR1 SGDLS and CDR2 YYNGEE. The chain's CDR3 is CASSPGRGYTF. The DNA of the CDR3 is TGTGCCAGCAGCCCCGGCAGGGGCTACACCTTC. The full variable domain, its missing parts supplied by reference TRBV9 and TRBJ1-2, is DSGVTQTPKHLITATGQRVTLRCSPRSGDLSVYWYQQSLDQGLQFLIQYYNGEERAKGNILERFSAQQFPDLHSELNLSSLELGDSALYFCASSPGRGYTFGSGTRLTVV.

This chain joins TRBV7-6 and TRBJ2-5; 10 positions agree with TRBD1. Germline lookup yields CDR1 SGHVS and CDR2 FNYEAQ. V shed 0 bases and J 11 bases; nucleotides not matched to a gene: 9. CDR3 size: 15 residues. CDR3 residues: CASSLAATGGPEQYF. DNA of the CDR3: TGTGCCAGCAGCTTAGCAGCGACAGGGGGCCCGGAGCAGTACTTC. The variable domain in full, with the rest retrieved from reference TRBV7-6 and TRBJ2-5, is GAGVSQSPRYKVTKRGQDVALRCDPISGHVSLYWYRQALGQGPEFLTYFNYEAQQDKSGLPNDRFSAERPEGSISTLTIQRTEQRDSAMYRCASSLAATGGPEQYFGPGTRLLVL.

V gene TRBV6-5 combines with J gene TRBJ2-5; TRBD1 agrees at 7 bases. The end of the DNA is better explained by TRBJ2-7, so the J call may be wrong. Germline V CDR1 and CDR2: MNHEY, SVGAGI. The CDR3 length is 16 residues. This CDR3 is CASSSRAGTALVEQYF. Here the CDR3 DNA reads TGTGCCAGCAGTTCTAGAGCCGGGACAGCCCTCGTCGAGCAGTACTTC.

In its sample, this clone was seen a few times. The chain links TRBV6-5 to TRBJ1-2; a possible D gene is TRBD1 (5 bases). Looked up from germline, CDR1 is MNHEY and CDR2 is SVGAGI. This CDR3 contains 14 residues. V was shortened by 7 bases and J by 2 bases, with 14 bases between the two germline ends. CDR3 nucleotide sequence: TGTGCCAGCACGTCAGCAGGGAAGAACTATGGCTACACCTTC. Translating it yields CASTSAGKNYGYTF.

This chain links TRBV28 with TRBJ1-5; possible D gene TRBD1, 5 bases. V was cut by 5 bases and J by 1 base, with 18 bases left in between. Germline V gene sequence: CDR1 MDHEN, CDR2 SYDVKM. The CDR3 sequence is 17 residues long. Written as DNA, the CDR3 is TGTGCCAGCAGTCCCGTCCAGGGCAGTAAGAGCAATCAGCCCCAGCATTTT. It is translated as CASSPVQGSKSNQPQHF.

Only a few counts were recorded for this clone. V gene TRBV28 combines with J gene TRBJ2-1; 11 nucleotides match TRBD2. CDR3 length: 15 amino acids. Per the germline V gene, CDR1 is MDHEN and CDR2 is SYDVKM. V trimming: 5 bases; J trimming: 3 bases; junction bases outside the gene matches: 3. The CDR3 sequence: CASSVGTSGYNEQFF. The CDR3 DNA follows: TGTGCCAGCAGTGTCGGGACTAGCGGCTACAATGAGCAGTTCTTC.

The chain links TRBV28 to TRBJ1-2; 8 bases are shared with TRBD1. The CDR3 extends over 12 amino acids. In germline, CDR1 is MDHEN, CDR2 SYDVKM. After removal of 5 bases from V and 7 bases from J, the junction contained 3 bases not matched to a gene. The DNA of the CDR3 is TGTGCCAGCAGTGGACAGGGAATTGGCTACACCTTC. Residues: CASSGQGIGYTF.

CDR3 in DNA: TGTGCCATCAGTGAGTCGGCAGGGGCCTACAATGAGCAGTTCTTC. Translated: CAISESAGAYNEQFF. The J gene is TRBJ2-1, the V gene TRBV10-3; weak D call: TRBD1 (6 bases). Germline V gives CDR1 ENHRY, CDR2 SYGVKD. CDR3 length: 15 residues. With 0 bases removed from V and 2 bases from J, the gap between germline ends came to 8 bases.

V is TRBV28 and J is TRBJ2-1, with 9 bases that match TRBD1. With 3 bases clipped from V and 5 bases from J, the junction kept 11 bases outside the gene matches. There are 17 residues in the CDR3. The V gene's germline CDR1 is MDHEN and CDR2 SYDVKM. CDR3 loop: CASSLFAGTGLDNEQFF. The CDR3 DNA reads TGTGCCAGCAGTTTGTTTGCTGGGACAGGGCTCGACAATGAGCAGTTCTTC.

This sequence joins TRBV29-1 and TRBJ2-1; TRBD1 aligns across 7 bases. Germline V gene sequence: CDR1 SQVTM, CDR2 ANQGSEA. The ends lost 4 bases at V and 1 base at J; junction bases unmatched: 4. CDR3 length: 14 residues. CDR3 amino acids: CSVGGQPSYNEQFF. CDR3 DNA sequence: TGCAGCGTTGGGGGACAGCCATCCTACAATGAGCAGTTCTTC.

J is TRBJ2-6 and V is TRBV6-5; weak D call: TRBD2 (5 bases). Germline V gene data show CDR1 as MNHEY and CDR2 as SVGAGI. This CDR3 is 16 amino acids long. Deletions cut 2 bases from V and 0 bases from J, with 8 bases between. CDR3 nucleotides: TGTGCCAGCAGTTACACACTAGGCTCTGGGGCCAACGTCCTGACTTTC. Translated: CASSYTLGSGANVLTF.